The rows below give T cell receptor beta chains drawn from one sample of a study of blood T cell repertoires in COVID-19. Profiled with immunoSEQ multiplex PCR; TCRdb holds only in-frame clones, not every one. The table includes under 350,000 clones, about 86% detected once. What was sequenced was PBMCs or T cells enriched from blood (not recorded which). Receptors originate from a woman aged 40 to 50 with acute COVID-19. Both conserved end residues are part of each CDR3. A D gene is named only where the DNA matches it firmly. For some rows the clone size is stated as once, few or many, or as a class when expanded; others skip it.

D gene: .
clone size: .
J gene: TRBJ1-2
V gene: TRBV28
CDR3 protein: CASSPQGPLRYGYTF
CDR3 DNA: TGTGCCAGCAGCCCCCAGGGGCCTCTACGCTATGGCTACACCTTC

D gene: .
clone size: .
J gene: TRBJ2-2
V gene: TRBV3-1/TRBV3-2
CDR3 protein: CASSQVGTPAWSTGELFF
CDR3 DNA: TGTGCCAGCAGCCAGGTAGGGACACCAGCATGGAGTACCGGGGAGCTGTTTTTT

D gene: .
clone size: .
J gene: TRBJ1-5
V gene: TRBV28
CDR3 protein: CASSFGQPQHF
CDR3 DNA: TGTGCCAGCAGTTTCGGTCAGCCCCAGCATTTT

D gene: .
clone size: few
J gene: TRBJ1-1
V gene: TRBV29-1
CDR3 protein: CTIRGTRNTEAFF
CDR3 DNA: TGCACCATAAGGGGTACCCGGAACACTGAAGCTTTCTTT

D gene: .
clone size: .
J gene: TRBJ1-1
V gene: TRBV15
CDR3 protein: CATSRRMSADTEAFF
CDR3 DNA: TGTGCCACCAGTCGGCGGATGTCGGCTGACACTGAAGCTTTCTTT

D gene: .
clone size: few
J gene: TRBJ2-1
V gene: TRBV24-1
CDR3 protein: CATSGGGPLSYNEQFF
CDR3 DNA: TGTGCCACCAGTGGAGGGGGACCCCTCTCCTACAATGAGCAGTTCTTC

D gene: TRBD1
clone size: .
J gene: TRBJ2-1
V gene: TRBV20-1
CDR3 protein: CSAPTGYEQFF
CDR3 DNA: TGCAGTGCCCCGACAGGGTATGAGCAGTTCTTC

D gene: .
clone size: few
J gene: TRBJ1-1
V gene: TRBV21-1
CDR3 protein: CASSNGECPEAFF
CDR3 DNA: TGTGCCAGCAGCAATGGGGAGTGCCCTGAAGCTTTCTTT

D gene: TRBD2
clone size: .
J gene: TRBJ2-3
V gene: TRBV9
CDR3 protein: CASSPRGGVTDTQYF
CDR3 DNA: TGTGCCAGCAGCCCTCGGGGGGGGGTCACAGATACGCAGTATTTT

D gene: .
clone size: .
J gene: TRBJ1-1
V gene: TRBV4-2
CDR3 protein: CASSQVAGDTEAFF
CDR3 DNA: TGTGCCAGCAGCCAAGTAGCCGGGGACACTGAAGCTTTCTTT

D gene: .
clone size: .
J gene: TRBJ2-7
V gene: TRBV4-2
CDR3 protein: CASSPRQAAYEQYF
CDR3 DNA: TGTGCCAGCAGCCCCCGACAGGCCGCCTACGAGCAGTACTTC

D gene: .
clone size: .
J gene: TRBJ2-5
V gene: TRBV6-5
CDR3 protein: CASISAAYQETQYF
CDR3 DNA: TGTGCCAGCATATCCGCAGCGTACCAAGAGACCCAGTACTTC

D gene: TRBD1
clone size: .
J gene: TRBJ1-4
V gene: TRBV18
CDR3 protein: CASSPGQGEEKLFF
CDR3 DNA: TGTGCCAGCTCACCGGGACAGGGGGAAGAAAAACTGTTTTTT

D gene: .
clone size: .
J gene: TRBJ1-4
V gene: TRBV27
CDR3 protein: CASSARIGRYEKLFF
CDR3 DNA: TGTGCCAGCAGTGCTAGAATTGGTCGGTATGAAAAACTGTTTTTT

D gene: .
clone size: .
J gene: TRBJ1-6
V gene: TRBV7-9
CDR3 protein: CASSLASSPLHF
CDR3 DNA: TGTGCCAGCAGCTTAGCGAGTTCACCCCTCCACTTT

D gene: .
clone size: .
J gene: TRBJ1-2
V gene: TRBV20-1
CDR3 protein: CSASWGQGSHF
CDR3 DNA: .

D gene: TRBD2
clone size: .
J gene: TRBJ2-1
V gene: TRBV7-3
CDR3 protein: CASSTGLAGWDEQFF
CDR3 DNA: TGTGCCAGCAGCACCGGACTAGCGGGATGGGATGAGCAGTTCTTC

D gene: TRBD2
clone size: .
J gene: TRBJ2-3
V gene: TRBV5-6
CDR3 protein: CASSLVPGGITDTQYF
CDR3 DNA: TGTGCCAGCAGCTTGGTGCCGGGGGGGATAACAGATACGCAGTATTTT

D gene: TRBD2
clone size: .
J gene: TRBJ2-1
V gene: TRBV9
CDR3 protein: CASSPRTRSYNEQFF
CDR3 DNA: TGTGCCAGCAGCCCGCGGACTAGGTCCTACAATGAGCAGTTCTTC

D gene: .
clone size: .
J gene: TRBJ2-1
V gene: TRBV9
CDR3 protein: CASSVGSGYNEQFF
CDR3 DNA: TGTGCCAGCAGCGTAGGGTCAGGGTACAATGAGCAGTTCTTC

D gene: .
clone size: .
J gene: TRBJ1-4
V gene: TRBV5-4
CDR3 protein: CASSLAGEGGLGEKLFF
CDR3 DNA: TGTGCCAGCAGCTTGGCGGGGGAGGGAGGTCTTGGTGAAAAACTGTTTTTT

D gene: TRBD1
clone size: once
J gene: TRBJ1-4
V gene: TRBV20-1
CDR3 protein: CSASNRGINEKLFF
CDR3 DNA: TGCAGTGCTAGTAACAGGGGGATCAATGAAAAACTGTTTTTT

D gene: TRBD2
clone size: .
J gene: TRBJ2-1
V gene: TRBV2
CDR3 protein: CASSEASGGSEQFF
CDR3 DNA: TGTGCCAGCAGTGAGGCTAGCGGGGGAAGTGAGCAGTTCTTC

D gene: .
clone size: .
J gene: TRBJ1-2
V gene: TRBV2
CDR3 protein: CASSLRDYGYTF
CDR3 DNA: TGTGCCAGCAGTCTGAGGGACTATGGCTACACCTTC

D gene: TRBD2
clone size: .
J gene: TRBJ2-5
V gene: TRBV6-2/TRBV6-3
CDR3 protein: CASSYITSGLRQVSQYF
CDR3 DNA: TGTGCCAGCAGTTACATAACTAGCGGTTTACGTCAGGTGTCCCAGTACTTC

D gene: .
clone size: .
J gene: TRBJ1-1
V gene: TRBV12-3/TRBV12-4
CDR3 protein: CASRGGETEAFF
CDR3 DNA: TGTGCCAGCCGGGGGGGGGAGACTGAAGCTTTCTTT

D gene: TRBD1
clone size: .
J gene: TRBJ1-1
V gene: TRBV7-9
CDR3 protein: CASSLTGGNTEAFF
CDR3 DNA: TGTGCCAGCAGCTTAACAGGGGGAAATACTGAAGCTTTCTTT